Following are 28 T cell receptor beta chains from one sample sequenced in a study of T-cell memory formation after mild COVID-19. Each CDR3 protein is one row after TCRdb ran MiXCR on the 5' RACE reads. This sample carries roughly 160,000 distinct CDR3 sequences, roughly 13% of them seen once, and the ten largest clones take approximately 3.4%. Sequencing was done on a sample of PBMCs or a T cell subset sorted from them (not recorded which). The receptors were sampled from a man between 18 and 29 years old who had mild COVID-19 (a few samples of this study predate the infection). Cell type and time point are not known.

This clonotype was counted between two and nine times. CDR3 region: CASKPRTGLSQETQYF. CDR3 nucleotide sequence: TGTGCCAGCAAACCCAGGACAGGGCTGTCCCAAGAGACCCAGTACTTC. This sequence joins TRBV27 and TRBJ2-5, with 8 bases fitting TRBD1. Trimming took 7 bases from V and 1 from J; bases not matched to a gene: 11. CDR1 MNHEY and CDR2 SMNVEV come from the germline V gene (reference sequence). This CDR3 region has 16 residues.

Here the CDR3 DNA reads TGTGCCAGCAGCGAGGGGACAGCGAGGAGTGAAAAACTGTTTTTT. As protein: CASSEGTARSEKLFF. The chain has TRBV11-2 and TRBJ1-4, with 7 nucleotides matching TRBD1. The ends lost 5 bases at V and 7 bases at J; junction bases unmatched: 10. Germline CDR1 SGHAT, CDR2 FQNNGV. The CDR3 runs 15 residues.

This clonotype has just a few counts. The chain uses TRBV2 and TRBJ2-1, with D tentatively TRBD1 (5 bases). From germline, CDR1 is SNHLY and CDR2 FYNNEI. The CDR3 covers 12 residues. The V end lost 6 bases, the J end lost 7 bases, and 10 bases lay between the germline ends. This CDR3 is CASSKGANEQFF. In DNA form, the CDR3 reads TGTGCCAGCAGCAAAGGGGCGAATGAGCAGTTCTTC.

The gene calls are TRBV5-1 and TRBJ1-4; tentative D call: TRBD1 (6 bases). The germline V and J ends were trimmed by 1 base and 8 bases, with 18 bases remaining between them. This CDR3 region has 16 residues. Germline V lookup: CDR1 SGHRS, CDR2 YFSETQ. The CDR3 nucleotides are TGCGCCAGCAGCTTGATGTGGGGGCTGCCTGGAGAAAAACTGTTTTTT. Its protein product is CASSLMWGLPGEKLFF.

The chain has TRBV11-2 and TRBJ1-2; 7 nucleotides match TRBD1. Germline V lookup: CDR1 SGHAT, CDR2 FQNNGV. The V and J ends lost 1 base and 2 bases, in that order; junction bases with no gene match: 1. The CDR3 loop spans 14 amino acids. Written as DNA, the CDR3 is TGTGCCAGCAGCTTAGCACAGGGGAACTATGGCTACACCTTC. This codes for CASSLAQGNYGYTF.

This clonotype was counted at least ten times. The CDR3 coding sequence is TGCGCCAGCAAGGGGGACCCAAACAAGAACACTGAAGCTTTCTTT. Protein: CASKGDPNKNTEAFF. V is TRBV5-1 and J is TRBJ1-1, with D perhaps matching TRBD1 (6 bases). The germline V gene has CDR1 SGHRS and CDR2 YFSETQ. The CDR3 is made up of 15 amino acids. The germline V and J ends were trimmed by 6 bases and 1 base, with 16 bases remaining between them.

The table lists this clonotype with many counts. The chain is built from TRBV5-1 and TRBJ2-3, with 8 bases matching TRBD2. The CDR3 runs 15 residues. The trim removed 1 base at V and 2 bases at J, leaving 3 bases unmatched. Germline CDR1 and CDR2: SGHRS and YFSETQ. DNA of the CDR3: TGCGCCAGCAGCTTGAACGGGGGGGACACAGATACGCAGTATTTT. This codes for CASSLNGGDTDTQYF.

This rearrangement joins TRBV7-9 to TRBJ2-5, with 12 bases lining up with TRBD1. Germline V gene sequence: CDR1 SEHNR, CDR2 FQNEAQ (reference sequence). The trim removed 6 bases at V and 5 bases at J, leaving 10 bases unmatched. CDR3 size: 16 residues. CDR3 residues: CASRPGQGAGKETQYF. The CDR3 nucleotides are TGTGCCAGCAGGCCGGGACAGGGGGCGGGAAAGGAGACCCAGTACTTC.

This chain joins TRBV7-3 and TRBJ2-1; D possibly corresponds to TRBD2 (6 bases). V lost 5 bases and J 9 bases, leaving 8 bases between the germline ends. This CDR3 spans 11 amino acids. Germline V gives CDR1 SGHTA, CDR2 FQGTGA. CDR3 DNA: TGTGCCAGCAGCGCGGGGAGTGAGCAGTTCTTC. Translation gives CASSAGSEQFF.

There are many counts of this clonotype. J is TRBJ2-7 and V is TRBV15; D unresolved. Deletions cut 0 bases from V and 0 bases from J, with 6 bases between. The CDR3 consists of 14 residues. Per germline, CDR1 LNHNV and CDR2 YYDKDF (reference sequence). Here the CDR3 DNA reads TGTGCCACCAGCAGAGACACCGGCTCCTACGAGCAGTACTTC. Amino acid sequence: CATSRDTGSYEQYF.

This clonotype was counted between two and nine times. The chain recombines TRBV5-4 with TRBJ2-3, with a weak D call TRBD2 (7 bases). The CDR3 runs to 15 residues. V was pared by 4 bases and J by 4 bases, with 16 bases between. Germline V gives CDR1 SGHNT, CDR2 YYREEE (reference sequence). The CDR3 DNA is TGTGCCAGCAGCCCGTCGGGGGGCTCCCCAGATACGCAGTATTTT. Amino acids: CASSPSGGSPDTQYF.

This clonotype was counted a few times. CDR3 protein: CASSNIAETQYF. The CDR3 DNA reads as TGTGCCAGCAGCAACATCGCAGAGACCCAGTACTTC. The chain links TRBV7-2 to TRBJ2-5; D remains unclear. The V and J ends lost 5 bases and 4 bases respectively, with 8 bases between them. The V gene's germline CDR1 is SGHTA and CDR2 FQGNSA. This CDR3 spans 12 amino acids.

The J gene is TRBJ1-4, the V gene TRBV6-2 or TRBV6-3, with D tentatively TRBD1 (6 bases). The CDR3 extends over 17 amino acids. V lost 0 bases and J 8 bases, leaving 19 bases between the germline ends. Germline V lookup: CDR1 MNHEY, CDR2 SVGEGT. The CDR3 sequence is CASSYSRQEGLQEKLFF. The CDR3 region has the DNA TGTGCCAGCAGTTACTCGAGACAGGAAGGATTACAGGAAAAACTGTTTTTT.

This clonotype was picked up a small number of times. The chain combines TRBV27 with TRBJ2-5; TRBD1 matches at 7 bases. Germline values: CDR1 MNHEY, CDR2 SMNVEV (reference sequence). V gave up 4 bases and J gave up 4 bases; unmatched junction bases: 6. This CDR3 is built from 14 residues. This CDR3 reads CASSSRDSRETQYF. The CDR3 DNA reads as TGTGCCAGCAGTTCTCGGGACAGTAGAGAGACCCAGTACTTC.

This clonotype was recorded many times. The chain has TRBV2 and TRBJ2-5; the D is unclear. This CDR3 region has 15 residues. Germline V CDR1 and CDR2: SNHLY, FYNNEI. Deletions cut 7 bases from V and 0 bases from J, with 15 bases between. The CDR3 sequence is CASNLARSYQETQYF. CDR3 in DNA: TGTGCCAGCAACCTTGCCCGGTCATACCAAGAGACCCAGTACTTC. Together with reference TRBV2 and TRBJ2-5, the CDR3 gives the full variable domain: EPEVTQTPSHQVTQMGQEVILRCVPISNHLYFYWYRQILGQKVEFLVSFYNNEISEKSEIFDDQFSVERPDGSNFTLKIRSTKLEDSAMYFCASNLARSYQETQYFGPGTRLLVL.

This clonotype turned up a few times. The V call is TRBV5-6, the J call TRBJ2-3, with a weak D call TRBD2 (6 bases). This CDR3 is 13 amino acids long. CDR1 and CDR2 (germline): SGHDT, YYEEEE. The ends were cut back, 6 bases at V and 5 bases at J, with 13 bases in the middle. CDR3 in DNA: TGTGCCAGCAACCACGCGGGGCAAGATACGCAGTATTTT. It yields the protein CASNHAGQDTQYF.

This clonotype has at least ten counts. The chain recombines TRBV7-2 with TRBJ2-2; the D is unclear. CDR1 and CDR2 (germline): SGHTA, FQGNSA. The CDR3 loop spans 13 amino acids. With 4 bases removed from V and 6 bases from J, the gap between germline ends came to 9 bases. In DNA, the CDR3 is TGTGCCAGCAGCTCGGACCTGGCCGGGGAGCTGTTTTTT. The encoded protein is CASSSDLAGELFF.

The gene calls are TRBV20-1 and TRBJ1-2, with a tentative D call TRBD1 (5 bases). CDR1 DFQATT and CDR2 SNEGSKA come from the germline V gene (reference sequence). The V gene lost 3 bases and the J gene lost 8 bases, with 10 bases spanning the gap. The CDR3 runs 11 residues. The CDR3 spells CSASTQGGYTF. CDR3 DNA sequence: TGCAGTGCTAGTACCCAGGGCGGCTACACCTTC.

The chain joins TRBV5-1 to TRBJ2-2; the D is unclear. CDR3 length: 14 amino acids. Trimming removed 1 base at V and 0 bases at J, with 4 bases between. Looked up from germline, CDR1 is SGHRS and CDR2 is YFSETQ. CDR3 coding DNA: TGCGCCAGCAGCTTGCAGGCGAACACCGGGGAGCTGTTTTTT. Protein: CASSLQANTGELFF. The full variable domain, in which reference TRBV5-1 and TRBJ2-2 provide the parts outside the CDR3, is KAGVTQTPRYLIKTRGQQVTLSCSPISGHRSVSWYQQTPGQGLQFLFEYFSETQRNKGNFPGRFSGRQFSNSRSEMNVSTLELGDSALYLCASSLQANTGELFFGEGSRLTVL.

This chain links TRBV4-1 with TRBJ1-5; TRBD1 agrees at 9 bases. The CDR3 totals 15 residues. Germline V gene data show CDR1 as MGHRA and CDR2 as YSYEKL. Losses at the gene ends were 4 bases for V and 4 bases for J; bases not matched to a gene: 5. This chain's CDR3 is CASSRFGTGNQPQHF. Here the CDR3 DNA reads TGCGCCAGCAGCCGATTTGGGACAGGGAATCAGCCCCAGCATTTT.

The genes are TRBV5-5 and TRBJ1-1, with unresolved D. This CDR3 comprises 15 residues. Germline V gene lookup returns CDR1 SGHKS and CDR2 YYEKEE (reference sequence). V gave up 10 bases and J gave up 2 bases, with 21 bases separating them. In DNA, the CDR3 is TGTGCCGGAGATAATCCCCCACCCCTCAACACTGAAGCTTTCTTT. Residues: CAGDNPPPLNTEAFF.

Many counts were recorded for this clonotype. DNA for the CDR3: TGTGCCACCAGTGCAGGGGCGTATACTGAAGCTTTCTTT. Amino acids: CATSAGAYTEAFF. The genes are TRBV24-1 and TRBJ1-1; possibly TRBD1 for D (6 bases). This CDR3 is built from 13 residues. V shed 5 bases and J shed 5 bases, with 11 bases lying between them. Per the germline V gene, CDR1 is KGHDR and CDR2 is SFDVKD.

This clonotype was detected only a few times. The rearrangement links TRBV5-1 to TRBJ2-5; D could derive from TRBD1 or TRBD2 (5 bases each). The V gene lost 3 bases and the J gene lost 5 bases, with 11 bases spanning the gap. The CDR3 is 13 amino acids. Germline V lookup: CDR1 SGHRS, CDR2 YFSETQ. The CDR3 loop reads CASSSGPRETQYF. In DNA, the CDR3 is TGCGCCAGCAGCTCGGGGCCGCGGGAGACCCAGTACTTC.

CDR3 coding DNA: TGTGCCAGCAGCGGGGCAAGGTCCCCTGGGGCCAACGTCCTGACTTTC. The encoded protein is CASSGARSPGANVLTF. The chain combines TRBV9 with TRBJ2-6; D is unclear. The germline CDR1 and CDR2 sequences are SGDLS and YYNGEE. CDR3 length: 16 residues. The V end was cut by 3 bases, the J end by 2 bases, with 12 bases between.

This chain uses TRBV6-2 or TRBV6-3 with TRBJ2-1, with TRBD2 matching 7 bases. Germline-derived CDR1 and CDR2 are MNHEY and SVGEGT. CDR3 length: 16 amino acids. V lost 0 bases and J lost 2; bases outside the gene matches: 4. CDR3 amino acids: CASSYSPGGTYNEQFF. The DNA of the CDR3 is TGTGCCAGCAGTTACTCGCCGGGGGGAACCTACAATGAGCAGTTCTTC.

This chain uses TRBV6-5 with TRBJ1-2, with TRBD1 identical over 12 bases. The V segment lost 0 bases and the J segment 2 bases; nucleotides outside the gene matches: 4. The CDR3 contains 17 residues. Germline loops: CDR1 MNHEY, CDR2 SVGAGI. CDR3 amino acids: CASSYSTGTGGNYGYTF. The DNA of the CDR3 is TGTGCCAGCAGTTACTCGACGGGGACAGGGGGCAACTATGGCTACACCTTC.

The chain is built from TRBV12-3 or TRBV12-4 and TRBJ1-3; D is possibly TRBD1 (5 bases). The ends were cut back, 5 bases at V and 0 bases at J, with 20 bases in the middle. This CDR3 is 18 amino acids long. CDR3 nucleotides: TGTGCCAGCAGTCCAGGAAAACCCTTTGGGGCCTCTGGAAACACCATATATTTT. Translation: CASSPGKPFGASGNTIYF.

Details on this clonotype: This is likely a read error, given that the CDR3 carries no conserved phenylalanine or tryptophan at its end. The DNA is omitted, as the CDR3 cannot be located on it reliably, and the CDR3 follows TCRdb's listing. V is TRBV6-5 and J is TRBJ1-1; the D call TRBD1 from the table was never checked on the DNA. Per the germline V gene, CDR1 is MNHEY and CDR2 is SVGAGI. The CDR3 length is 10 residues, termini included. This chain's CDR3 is CASSYEGQGM.